These 7 T cell receptor beta chains were sequenced from one sample in a study of shared clonotypes between healthy human individuals. TCRdb keeps only in-frame clones here, not all; method: immunoSEQ multiplex PCR. This table holds around 600,000 clones, about 96% found once. The sample was naive CD4+ T cells sorted from blood. The subset denotes: CD45RA+ positively selected. The receptors come from a woman younger than 45 in good health.

V gene TRBV7-2 combines with J gene TRBJ2-5; the D call may be TRBD1 or TRBD2 (5 bases each). The CDR3 has 14 amino acids. Trimming removed 5 bases at V and 5 bases at J, with 15 bases between. Germline CDR1 reads SGHTA; CDR2 reads FQGNSA. CDR3 residues: CASSVAGTGETQYF. The CDR3, as DNA: TGTGCCAGCAGCGTTGCAGGGACGGGGGAGACCCAGTACTTC.

The gene calls are TRBV5-1 and TRBJ2-7; no clear D. Trimming removed 0 bases from V and 2 bases from J, with 12 bases in between. Germline V gene data show CDR1 as SGHRS and CDR2 as YFSETQ. The CDR3 runs 15 residues. Here the CDR3 DNA reads TGCGCCAGCAGCTTGGAGTCTCGCCGTGCCTACGAGCAGTACTTC. Its translation: CASSLESRRAYEQYF.

The rearrangement uses TRBV19 and TRBJ2-1, with a possible D match to TRBD2 (5 bases). This CDR3 spans 16 amino acids. The germline V gene encodes CDR1 LNHDA and CDR2 SQIVND (reference sequence). V lost 9 bases and J lost 7, with 25 bases in between. Written as DNA, the CDR3 is TGTGCCAGCAGGTCAGAGGAGGTCCAAAGCGATAATGAGCAGTTCTTC. It is translated as CASRSEEVQSDNEQFF.

The rearrangement links TRBV28 to TRBJ1-2; D ambiguous. The CDR3 loop spans 11 amino acids. Trimming took 8 bases from V and 3 from J, leaving 7 bases between them. Germline V gives CDR1 MDHEN, CDR2 SYDVKM. CDR3 nucleotide sequence: TGTGCCAGCCGCCTCTACTATGGCTACACCTTC. It yields the protein CASRLYYGYTF.

The genes are TRBV11-1 and TRBJ2-5, with D unresolved. CDR1 and CDR2 (germline): SGHAT, FQDESV (reference sequence). The CDR3 spans 11 residues. Trimming removed 5 bases at V and 6 bases at J, with 7 bases between. DNA for the CDR3: TGTGCCAGCAGCCCCGGAAAGACCCAGTACTTC. This gives the protein CASSPGKTQYF.

This rearrangement joins TRBV18 to TRBJ2-3; 14 bases align to TRBD2. This CDR3 has 17 amino acids. The germline V gene encodes CDR1 KGHSH and CDR2 LQKENI. J gave up 1 base and V 6 bases, and 6 bases lay outside the gene matches. This chain's CDR3 is CASSPGTSGRGTDTQYF. The CDR3 bases are TGTGCCAGCTCGCCTGGGACTAGCGGGAGAGGCACAGATACGCAGTATTTT.

The CDR3 protein is CASSLGTGRFSGNTIYF. The CDR3 region has the DNA TGTGCCAGCAGCTTAGGTACAGGGCGATTCTCTGGAAACACCATATATTTT. The chain recombines TRBV7-2 with TRBJ1-3, with D possibly matching TRBD1 (6 bases). Looked up from germline, CDR1 is SGHTA and CDR2 is FQGNSA. With 1 base removed from V and 0 bases from J, the gap between germline ends came to 13 bases. The CDR3 length is 17 residues.